This T cell receptor (beta chain) was sequenced in a study of T cells in Graves' hyperthyroidism and ophthalmopathy. This clonotype was observed at least ten times. The CDR3 has 13 residues. Trimming removed 6 bases at V and 5 bases at J, with 14 bases between. Germline V gene sequence: CDR1 MDHEN, CDR2 SYDVKM. Newly diagnosed hyperthyroidism patients aged 18 to 65 years had disease lasting under 2 months. RNA transcripts yielded amplified TCR beta CDR3 regions. First-round RT-PCR targeting the TCR CDR3 was performed with the HTBI primer set. TCRdb processed the multiplex PCR reads anew with MiXCR; each CDR3 protein has one entry. This table holds roughly 400,000 distinct CDR3 sequences, more than 15% found once.

This clonotype originated in a woman in her late teens or twenties with Graves' hyperthyroidism that later progressed to Graves' ophthalmopathy. What was sequenced was blood. V and J are TRBV28 and TRBJ2-7, with D possibly TRBD2 on 6 matching bases. CDR3 region: CASRGLWGDEQYF. CDR3 nucleotide sequence: TGTGCCAGCAGGGGACTCTGGGGGGACGAGCAGTACTTC.